This T cell receptor (beta chain) was retrieved from a study of shared clonotypes between healthy human individuals. The length of the CDR3 is 16 residues. Trimming cost V 6 bases and J 5 bases; bases outside gene matches: 12. Germline V lookup: CDR1 SGHTA, CDR2 FQGNSA. Remarks on this clone: Its antigen is as yet unknown.

Study-wide results and limits: Depth of sequencing was expected to influence donor clonotype sharing.

The table came from immunoSEQ multiplex PCR; TCRdb's copy has only in-frame clones and leaves some out. Here the sample spans 550,000 to 700,000 clones, 55% to 85% being singletons. Naive CD4+ cells were CD45RA-selected; the remaining cells were memory. J is TRBJ1-1 and V is TRBV7-2, with 10 bases matching TRBD1. This clonotype was sampled from a woman aged 25 to 39 in good health. The specimen sequenced was memory CD4+ T cells sorted from blood. As for subset: CD45RA-negative fraction. CDR3 sequence: CASSWTGTGAGTEAFF. The CDR3 nucleotides are TGTGCCAGCAGTTGGACCGGGACAGGGGCAGGTACTGAAGCTTTCTTT.